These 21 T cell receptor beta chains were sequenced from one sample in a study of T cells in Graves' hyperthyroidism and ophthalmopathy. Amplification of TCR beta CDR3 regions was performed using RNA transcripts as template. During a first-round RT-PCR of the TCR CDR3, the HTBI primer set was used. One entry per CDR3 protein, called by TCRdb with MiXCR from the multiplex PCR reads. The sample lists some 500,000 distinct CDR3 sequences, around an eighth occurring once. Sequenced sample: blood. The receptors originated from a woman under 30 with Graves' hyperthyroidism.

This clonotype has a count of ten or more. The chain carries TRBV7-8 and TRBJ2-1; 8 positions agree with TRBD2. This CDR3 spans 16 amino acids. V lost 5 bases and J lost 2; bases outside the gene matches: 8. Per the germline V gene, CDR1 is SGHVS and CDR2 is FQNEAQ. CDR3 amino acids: CASSLRTSGAYNEQFF. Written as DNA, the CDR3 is TGTGCCAGCAGCCTCCGCACTAGCGGAGCCTACAATGAGCAGTTCTTC.

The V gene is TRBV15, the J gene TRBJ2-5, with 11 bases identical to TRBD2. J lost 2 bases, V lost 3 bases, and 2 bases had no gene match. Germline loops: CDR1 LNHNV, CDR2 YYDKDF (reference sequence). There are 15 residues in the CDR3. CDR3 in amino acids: CATSSGLAGQETQYF. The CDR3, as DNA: TGTGCCACCAGCAGTGGACTAGCGGGTCAAGAGACCCAGTACTTC.

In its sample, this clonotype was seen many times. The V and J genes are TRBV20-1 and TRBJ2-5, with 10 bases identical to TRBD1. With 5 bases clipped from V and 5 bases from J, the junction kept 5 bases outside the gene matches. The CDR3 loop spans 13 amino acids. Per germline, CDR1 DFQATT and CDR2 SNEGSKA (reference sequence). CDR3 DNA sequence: TGCAGTGCTGGGGACAGGGGCGGTGAGACCCAGTACTTC. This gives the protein CSAGDRGGETQYF.

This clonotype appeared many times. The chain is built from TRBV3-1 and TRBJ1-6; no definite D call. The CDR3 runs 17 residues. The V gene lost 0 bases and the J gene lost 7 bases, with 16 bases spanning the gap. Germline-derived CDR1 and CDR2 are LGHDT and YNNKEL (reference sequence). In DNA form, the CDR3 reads TGTGCCAGCAGCCAAGATGACCCGGGGTTGGTCAATTCACCCCTCCACTTT. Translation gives CASSQDDPGLVNSPLHF. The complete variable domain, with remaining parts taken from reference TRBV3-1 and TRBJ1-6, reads DTAVSQTPKYLVTQMGNDKSIKCEQNLGHDTMYWYKQDSKKFLKIMFSYNNKELIINETVPNRFSPKSPDKAHLNLHINSLELGDSAVYFCASSQDDPGLVNSPLHFGNGTRLTVT.

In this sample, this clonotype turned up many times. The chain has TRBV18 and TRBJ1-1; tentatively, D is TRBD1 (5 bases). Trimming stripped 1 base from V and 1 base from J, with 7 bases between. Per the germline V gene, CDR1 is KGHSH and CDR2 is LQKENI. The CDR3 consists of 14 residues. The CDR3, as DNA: TGTGCCAGCTCACCACAGGACACGAACACTGAAGCTTTCTTT. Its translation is CASSPQDTNTEAFF.

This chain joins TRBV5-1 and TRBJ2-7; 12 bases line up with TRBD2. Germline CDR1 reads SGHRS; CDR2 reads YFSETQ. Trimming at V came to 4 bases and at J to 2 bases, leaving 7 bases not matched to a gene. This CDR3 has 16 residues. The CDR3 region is CASSRTSGTLTYEQYF. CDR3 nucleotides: TGCGCCAGCAGCCGGACTAGCGGGACCCTCACCTACGAGCAGTACTTC.

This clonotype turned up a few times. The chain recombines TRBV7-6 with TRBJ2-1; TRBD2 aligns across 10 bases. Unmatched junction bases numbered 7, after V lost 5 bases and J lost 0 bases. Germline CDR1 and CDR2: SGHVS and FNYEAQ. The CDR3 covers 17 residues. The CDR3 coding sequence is TGTGCCAGCAGCGGATCTAGCGGGAGTAGCTCCTACAATGAGCAGTTCTTC. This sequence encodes CASSGSSGSSSYNEQFF.

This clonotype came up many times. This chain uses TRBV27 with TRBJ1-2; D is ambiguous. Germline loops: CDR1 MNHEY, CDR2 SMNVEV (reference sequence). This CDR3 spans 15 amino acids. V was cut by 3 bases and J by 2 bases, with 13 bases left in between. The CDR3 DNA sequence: TGTGCCAGCAGTTTGAGCGCAGATAGAAACTATGGCTACACCTTC. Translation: CASSLSADRNYGYTF.

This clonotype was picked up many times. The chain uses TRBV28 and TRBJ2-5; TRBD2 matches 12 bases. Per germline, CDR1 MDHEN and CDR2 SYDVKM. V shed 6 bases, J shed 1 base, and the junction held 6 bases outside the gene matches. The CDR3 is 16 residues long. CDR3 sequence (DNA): TGTGCCAGCAGGGGACCGGGACTAGCGGGCCAAGAGACCCAGTACTTC. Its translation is CASRGPGLAGQETQYF. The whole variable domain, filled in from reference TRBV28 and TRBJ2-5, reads DVKVTQSSRYLVKRTGEKVFLECVQDMDHENMFWYRQDPGLGLRLIYFSYDVKMKEKGDIPEGYSVSREKKERFSLILESASTNQTSMYLCASRGPGLAGQETQYFGPGTRLLVL.

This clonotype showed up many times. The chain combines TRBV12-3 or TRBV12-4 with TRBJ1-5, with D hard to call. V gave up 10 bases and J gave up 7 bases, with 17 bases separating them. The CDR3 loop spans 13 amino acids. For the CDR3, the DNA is TGTGCCACTTCGGACGGACGGGGACAGCCCCAGCATTTT. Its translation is CATSDGRGQPQHF.

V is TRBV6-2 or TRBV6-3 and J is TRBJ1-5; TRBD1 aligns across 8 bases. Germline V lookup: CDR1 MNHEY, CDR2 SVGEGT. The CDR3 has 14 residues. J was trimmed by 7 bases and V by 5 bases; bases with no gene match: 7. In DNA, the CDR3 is TGTGCCAGCAGTCAGGGGGCATTAGGACAGCCCCAGCATTTT. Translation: CASSQGALGQPQHF.

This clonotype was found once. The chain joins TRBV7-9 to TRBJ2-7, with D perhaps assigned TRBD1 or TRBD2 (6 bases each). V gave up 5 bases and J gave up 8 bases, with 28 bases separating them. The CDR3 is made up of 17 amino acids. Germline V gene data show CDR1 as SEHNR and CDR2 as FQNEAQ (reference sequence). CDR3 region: CASSPDPIVGGGRKQYF. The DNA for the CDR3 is TGTGCCAGCAGCCCCGACCCCATAGTTGGAGGGGGGCGGAAGCAGTACTTC.

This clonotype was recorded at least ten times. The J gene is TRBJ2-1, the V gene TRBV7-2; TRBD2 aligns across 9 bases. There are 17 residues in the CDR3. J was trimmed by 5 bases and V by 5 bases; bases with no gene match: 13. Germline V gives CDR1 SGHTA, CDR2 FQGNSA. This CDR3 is CASSRGMRTSVDNEQFF. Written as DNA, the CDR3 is TGTGCCAGCAGCCGCGGGATGAGGACTAGCGTCGACAATGAGCAGTTCTTC.

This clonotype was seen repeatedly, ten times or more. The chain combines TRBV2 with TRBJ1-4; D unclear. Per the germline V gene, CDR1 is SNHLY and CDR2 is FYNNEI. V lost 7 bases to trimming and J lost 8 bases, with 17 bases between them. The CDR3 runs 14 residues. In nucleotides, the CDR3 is TGTGCCAGCAAATACGGCATTGCCGGGGAAAAACTGTTTTTT. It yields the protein CASKYGIAGEKLFF. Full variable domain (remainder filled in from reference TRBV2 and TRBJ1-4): EPEVTQTPSHQVTQMGQEVILRCVPISNHLYFYWYRQILGQKVEFLVSFYNNEISEKSEIFDDQFSVERPDGSNFTLKIRSTKLEDSAMYFCASKYGIAGEKLFFGSGTQLSVL.

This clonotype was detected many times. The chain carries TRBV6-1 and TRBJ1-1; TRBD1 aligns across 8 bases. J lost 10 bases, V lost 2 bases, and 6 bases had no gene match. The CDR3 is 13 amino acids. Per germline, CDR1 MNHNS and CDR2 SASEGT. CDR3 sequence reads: CASSEMGTGVAFF. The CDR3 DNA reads TGTGCCAGCAGTGAAATGGGGACAGGCGTAGCTTTCTTT.

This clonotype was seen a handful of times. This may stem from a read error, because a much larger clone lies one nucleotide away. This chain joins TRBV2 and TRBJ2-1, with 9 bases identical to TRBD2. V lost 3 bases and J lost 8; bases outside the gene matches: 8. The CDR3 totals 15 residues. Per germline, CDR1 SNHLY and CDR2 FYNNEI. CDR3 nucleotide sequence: TGTGCCAGCAGTGAGGGCGGGAGGGAGTACGATGAGCAGTTCTTC. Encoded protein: CASSEGGREYDEQFF.

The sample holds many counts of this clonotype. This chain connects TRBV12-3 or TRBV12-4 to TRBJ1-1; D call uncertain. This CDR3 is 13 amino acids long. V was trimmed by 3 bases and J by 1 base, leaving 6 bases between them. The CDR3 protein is CASSFVQNTEAFF. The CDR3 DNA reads TGTGCCAGCAGTTTTGTGCAGAACACTGAAGCTTTCTTT.

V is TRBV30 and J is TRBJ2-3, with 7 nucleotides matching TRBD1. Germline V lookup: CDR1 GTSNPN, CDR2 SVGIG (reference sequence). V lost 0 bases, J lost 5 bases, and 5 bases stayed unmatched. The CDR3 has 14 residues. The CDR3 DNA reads TGTGCCTGGAGTGTGGGCAGGGGGAAAGATACGCAGTATTTT. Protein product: CAWSVGRGKDTQYF.

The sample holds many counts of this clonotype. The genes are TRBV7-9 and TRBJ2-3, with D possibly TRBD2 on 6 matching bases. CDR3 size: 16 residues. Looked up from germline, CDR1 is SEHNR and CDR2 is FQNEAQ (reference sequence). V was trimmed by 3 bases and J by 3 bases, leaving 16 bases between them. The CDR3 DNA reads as TGTGCCAGCAGCTTCGGTCCAAGAGGAGGGACAGATACGCAGTATTTT. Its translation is CASSFGPRGGTDTQYF.

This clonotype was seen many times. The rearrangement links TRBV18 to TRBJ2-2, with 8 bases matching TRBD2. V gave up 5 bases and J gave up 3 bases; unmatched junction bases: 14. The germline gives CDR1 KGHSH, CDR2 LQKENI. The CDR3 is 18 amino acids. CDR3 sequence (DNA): TGTGCCAGCTCATTTCCCTCACTACTAGCGGAATACACCGGGGAGCTGTTTTTT. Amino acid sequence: CASSFPSLLAEYTGELFF. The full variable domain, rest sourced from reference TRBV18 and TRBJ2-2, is NAGVMQNPRHLVRRRGQEARLRCSPMKGHSHVYWYRQLPEEGLKFMVYLQKENIIDESGMPKERFSAEFPKEGPSILRIQQVVRGDSAAYFCASSFPSLLAEYTGELFFGEGSRLTVL.

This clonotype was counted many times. The CDR3: CASSRQGGTYNSPLHF. The CDR3 bases are TGTGCCAGCAGTCGACAGGGAGGTACCTATAATTCACCCCTCCACTTT. The rearrangement links TRBV27 to TRBJ1-6; TRBD1 agrees at 7 bases. The CDR3 is 16 amino acids. V lost 5 bases to trimming and J lost 2 bases; unmatched junction nucleotides: 6. The germline V gene encodes CDR1 MNHEY and CDR2 SMNVEV (reference sequence).